Reported below is one T cell receptor (beta chain). This clonotype came up a few times. This receptor's antigen is unknown. Within one base of it there is no much larger clone, and no base qualities were kept. The source of the sample is a study of blood T cells in healthy people across ages (dated by TCRdb to about 2015). Broadly, across the study: In model experiments, template switching captured about one uniquely barcoded TCR beta cDNA molecule for every two T cells. To avoid experimental bias, donors of different ages were randomly spread across the sequencing lanes. Age-related changes in TCR beta repertoire diversity were measured in the study by deep sequencing normalized with unique cDNA molecular identifiers. Using the same blood draw, the study looked at two additional independent replicas of 1 million unique cDNA reads for two donors, one aged 18 to 29 and the other aged 80 or older. Four age groups were formed from the donors: young (average about 17 years), middle-aged (approximately 42), aged (around 62) and long-lived (82).

Overall results and qualifications from the work: Observed TCR beta diversity correlated strongly with the percentage of naive T cells measured by flow cytometry. Because profiling used bulk unsorted PBMCs, naive and antigen-experienced compartments could not be compared conclusively. As age increased, observed TCR beta diversity per million T cells dropped in a roughly linear way, and a significant reduction was already evident by age around 41. Because the CMV infection status of the donors was unknown, age-related changes in expanded clonotypes may potentially have been confounded. Total diversity estimates from one million sequenced T cells were considered lower bounds and underestimates. Compared with the aged group, more naive CD4+ T cells, fewer expanded clones and increased TCR diversity were shown by the long-lived group, suggesting age selection.

Libraries were constructed by 5' RACE. Sequencing used an Illumina HiSeq 2500. The second PCR ran for roughly 7 to 11 cycles and used a J-beta primer mix along with a sample-barcoded 5' primer. A unique molecular identifier was introduced onto each TCR beta cDNA molecule by a template-switch 5' adaptor carrying 12 random nucleotides. Each sample yielded at least 2.5 million CDR3-containing paired-end reads. The Mint cDNA synthesis kit, primed by a TRBC-specific oligonucleotide, was used to synthesize first-strand cDNA from all RNA. All cDNA was treated with uracil-DNA glycosylase and then went through a first 18-cycle PCR with the universal primers M1SS and BC2_uni_R. The published analysis was carried out like this. Each sample was normalized by randomly selecting 1 million high-quality reads, each carrying a distinct molecular identifier. Instead of being binned into consensus sequences, reads that shared molecular identifiers were thrown out. MiTCR, with a Q25 quality threshold and the strictest error-elimination algorithm, was used for CDR3 identification, clonotype clustering and error correction. A nonparametric unseen species model with Euler transformation was used to estimate a lower bound on total TCR beta diversity. TCRdb trimmed public reads at Q25 via fastp, called clones via MiXCR and kept in-frame beta chains. Rows merge per CDR3 protein into single entries with the most common DNA and genes. TCRdb's processing, not the authors' own work, is the source of the V and J calls. Recorded for this sample are hundreds of thousands of distinct CDR3 sequences; more than 20% of them occurred a single time. Together, the top ten hold 3% to 4% of the sample.

Systemically healthy Caucasian individuals from Russia, 39 in total and aged about 6 to 95 years, were included as donors. Approximately 9.3 milliliters of peripheral blood were drawn from each donor into EDTA-treated Vacutainer tubes. Ficoll-Paque density-gradient centrifugation was used to isolate PBMCs, with at least 6 million per sample. Total RNA was extracted from PBMCs with Trizol reagent, with at least 5.5 micrograms obtained per sample. Naive CD45RAhigh/CD27high T cell percentages were measured by flow cytometry on a PBMC aliquot from every donor. Material: blood. The TCR comes from a man aged 65-85 years in good health.

The bases read TGTGCCGTTGGGGGACAGGCTTACACTGAAGCTTTCTTT. Protein translation: CAVGGQAYTEAFF. The chain is made from TRBV11-2 and TRBJ1-1, with 8 bases in between that match TRBD1. The cysteine opens and the phenylalanine closes a CDR3 of 13 amino acids. The DNA shown is the 39-base CDR3, in frame from base 1. From V the trimming removes 11 bases and from J it removes 3 bases, while the gene matches leave 8 bases of the junction unaccounted for. The germline V gene encodes CDR1 SGHAT and CDR2 FQNNGV.